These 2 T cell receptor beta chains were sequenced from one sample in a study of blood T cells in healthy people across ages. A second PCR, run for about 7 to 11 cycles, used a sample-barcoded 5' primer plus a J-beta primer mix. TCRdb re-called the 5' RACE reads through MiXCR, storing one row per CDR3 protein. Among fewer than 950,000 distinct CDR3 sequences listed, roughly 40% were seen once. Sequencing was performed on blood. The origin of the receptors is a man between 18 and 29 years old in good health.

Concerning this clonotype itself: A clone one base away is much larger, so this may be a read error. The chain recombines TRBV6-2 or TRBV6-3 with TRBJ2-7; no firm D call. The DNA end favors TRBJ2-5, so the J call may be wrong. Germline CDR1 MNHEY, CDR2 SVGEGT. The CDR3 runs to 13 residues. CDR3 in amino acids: CASSYRHGETQYF. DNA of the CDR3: TGTGCCAGCAGTTACCGGCACGGAGAGACCCAGTACTTC.

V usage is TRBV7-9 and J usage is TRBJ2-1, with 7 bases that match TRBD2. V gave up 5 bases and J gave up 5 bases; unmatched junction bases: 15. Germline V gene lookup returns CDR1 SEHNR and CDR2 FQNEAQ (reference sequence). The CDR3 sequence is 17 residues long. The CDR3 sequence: CASSPTTPGGFNNEQFF. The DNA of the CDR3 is TGTGCCAGCAGCCCAACGACGCCGGGGGGATTTAACAATGAGCAGTTCTTC.